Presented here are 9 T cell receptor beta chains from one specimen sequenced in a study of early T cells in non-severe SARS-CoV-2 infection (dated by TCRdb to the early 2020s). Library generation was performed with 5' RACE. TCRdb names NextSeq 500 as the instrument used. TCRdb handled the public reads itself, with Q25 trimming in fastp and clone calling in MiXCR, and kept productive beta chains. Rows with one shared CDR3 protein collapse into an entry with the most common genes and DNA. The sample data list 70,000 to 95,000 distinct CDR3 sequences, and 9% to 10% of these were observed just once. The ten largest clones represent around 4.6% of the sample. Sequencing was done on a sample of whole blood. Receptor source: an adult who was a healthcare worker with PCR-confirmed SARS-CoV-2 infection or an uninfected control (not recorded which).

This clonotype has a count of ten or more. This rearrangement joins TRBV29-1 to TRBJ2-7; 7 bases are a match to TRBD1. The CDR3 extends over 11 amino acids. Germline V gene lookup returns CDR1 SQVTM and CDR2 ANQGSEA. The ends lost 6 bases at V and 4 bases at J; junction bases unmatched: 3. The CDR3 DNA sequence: TGCAGCGTAATGACAGGGTACGAGCAGTACTTC. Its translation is CSVMTGYEQYF.

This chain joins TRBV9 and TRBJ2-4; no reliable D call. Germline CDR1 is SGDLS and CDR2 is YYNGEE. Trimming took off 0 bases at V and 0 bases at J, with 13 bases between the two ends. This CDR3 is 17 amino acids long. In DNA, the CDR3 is TGTGCCAGCAGCGTAGCCCCCCTCGATCCAGCCAAAAACATTCAGTACTTC. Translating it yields CASSVAPLDPAKNIQYF.

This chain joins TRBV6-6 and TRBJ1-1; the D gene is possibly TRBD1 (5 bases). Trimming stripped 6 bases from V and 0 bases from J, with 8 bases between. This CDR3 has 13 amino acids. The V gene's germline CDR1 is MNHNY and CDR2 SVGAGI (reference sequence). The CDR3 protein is CASSVGVNTEAFF. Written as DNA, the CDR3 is TGTGCCAGCAGCGTAGGGGTGAACACTGAAGCTTTCTTT.

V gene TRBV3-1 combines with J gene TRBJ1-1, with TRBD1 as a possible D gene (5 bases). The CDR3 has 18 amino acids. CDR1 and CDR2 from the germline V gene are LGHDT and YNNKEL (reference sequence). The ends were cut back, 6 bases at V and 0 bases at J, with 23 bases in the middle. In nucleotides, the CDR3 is TGTGCCAGCAGTGGCTGGCAGGGAATGGGGGGACTGAACACTGAAGCTTTCTTT. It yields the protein CASSGWQGMGGLNTEAFF.

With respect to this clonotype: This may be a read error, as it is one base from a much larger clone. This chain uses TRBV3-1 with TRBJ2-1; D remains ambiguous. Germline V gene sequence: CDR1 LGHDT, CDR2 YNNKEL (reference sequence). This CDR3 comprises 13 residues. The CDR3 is CATSQGRKNEQFF. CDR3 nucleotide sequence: TGTGCCACCAGCCAAGGAAGGAAAAATGAGCAGTTCTTC.

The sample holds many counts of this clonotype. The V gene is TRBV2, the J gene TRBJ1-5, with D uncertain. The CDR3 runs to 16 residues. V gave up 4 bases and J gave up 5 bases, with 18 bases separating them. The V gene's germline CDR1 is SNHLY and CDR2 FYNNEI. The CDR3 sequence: CASSGEVPGRDQPQHF. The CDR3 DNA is TGTGCCAGCAGTGGCGAAGTTCCCGGGCGGGATCAGCCCCAGCATTTT.

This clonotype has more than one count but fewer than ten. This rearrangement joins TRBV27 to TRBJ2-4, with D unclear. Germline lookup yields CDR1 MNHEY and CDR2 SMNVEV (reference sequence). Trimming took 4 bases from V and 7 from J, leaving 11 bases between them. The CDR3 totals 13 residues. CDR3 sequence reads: CASSSSKANIQYF. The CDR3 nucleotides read TGTGCCAGCAGTTCTAGTAAGGCGAACATTCAGTACTTC.

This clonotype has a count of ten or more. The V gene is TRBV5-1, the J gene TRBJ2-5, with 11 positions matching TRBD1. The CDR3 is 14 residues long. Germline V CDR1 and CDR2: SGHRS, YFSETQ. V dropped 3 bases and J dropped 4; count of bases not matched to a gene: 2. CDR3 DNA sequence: TGCGCCAGCAGCTCGGGGACAGGGGGAGAGACCCAGTACTTC. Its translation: CASSSGTGGETQYF.

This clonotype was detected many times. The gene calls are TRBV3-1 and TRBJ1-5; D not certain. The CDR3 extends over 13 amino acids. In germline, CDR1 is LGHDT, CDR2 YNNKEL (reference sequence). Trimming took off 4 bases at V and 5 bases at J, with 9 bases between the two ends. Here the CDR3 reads CASSLADDQPQHF. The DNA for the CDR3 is TGTGCCAGCAGCCTCGCTGATGATCAGCCCCAGCATTTT.